Presented here are 27 T cell receptor beta chains from one specimen sequenced in a study of CD8 T cells in ankylosing spondylitis. From the 5' RACE reads, TCRdb called clonotypes with MiXCR, one entry per CDR3 protein. This sample has 45,000 to 65,000 distinct CDR3 sequences, with approximately 8% found just once. Sequencing was done on a sample of blood, either unsorted or a sorted T cell fraction (not recorded which). All receptors come from a female donor with ankylosing spondylitis or in good health (not recorded which).

This clonotype was counted at least ten times. The rearrangement uses TRBV10-2 and TRBJ2-2; 9 positions agree with TRBD2. From germline, CDR1 is WSHSY and CDR2 SAAADI. Trimming at V came to 6 bases and at J to 6 bases, leaving 2 bases not matched to a gene. The CDR3 runs 13 residues. The CDR3 sequence: CASSPSGAGELFF. The CDR3 DNA follows: TGCGCCAGCAGCCCTAGCGGGGCCGGGGAGCTGTTTTTT.

This clonotype has at least ten counts. As DNA, the CDR3 is TGTGCCAGCAGTTACTCGAGGGACGGATGGACTGAAGCTTTCTTT. The encoded protein is CASSYSRDGWTEAFF. The chain has TRBV6-5 and TRBJ1-1; D is perhaps TRBD1 (5 bases). Trimming shortened V by 0 bases and J by 5 bases, and 13 bases separated the two germline ends. The CDR3 is 15 residues long. The germline CDR1 and CDR2 sequences are MNHEY and SVGAGI.

This chain links TRBV5-1 with TRBJ2-1; TRBD1 agrees at 8 bases. The V and J ends lost 7 bases and 8 bases, in that order; junction bases with no gene match: 8. The CDR3 contains 13 residues. CDR1 SGHRS and CDR2 YFSETQ come from the germline V gene. CDR3 protein: CASRIAGGDEQFF. CDR3 DNA sequence: TGCGCCAGCCGTATCGCAGGGGGCGATGAGCAGTTCTTC.

The sample holds many counts of this clonotype. The chain has TRBV20-1 and TRBJ2-1; D ambiguous. CDR1 and CDR2 from the germline V gene are DFQATT and SNEGSKA (reference sequence). V was pared by 3 bases and J by 5 bases, with 8 bases between. The CDR3 length is 12 residues. The CDR3 spells CSASGLDNEQFF. The CDR3 DNA reads TGCAGTGCTAGTGGCCTAGACAATGAGCAGTTCTTC.

The sample holds many counts of this clonotype. This sequence joins TRBV5-1 and TRBJ2-3; D is unclear. This CDR3 has 14 residues. The V end was cut by 3 bases, the J end by 1 base, with 9 bases between. The germline gives CDR1 SGHRS, CDR2 YFSETQ. This CDR3 is CASSSKARTDTQYF. CDR3 nucleotides: TGCGCCAGCAGCTCTAAGGCGCGCACAGATACGCAGTATTTT.

This clonotype was observed many times. The chain uses TRBV20-1 and TRBJ2-7, with TRBD1 matching 10 bases. The length of the CDR3 is 14 residues. V trimming: 0 bases; J trimming: 3 bases; junction bases outside the gene matches: 2. From germline, CDR1 is DFQATT and CDR2 SNEGSKA (reference sequence). The CDR3 DNA is TGCAGTGCTAGAGATGGGGACAGGGGCTACGAGCAGTACTTC. Residues: CSARDGDRGYEQYF.

This chain links TRBV7-2 with TRBJ1-1, with 7 bases lining up with TRBD1. This CDR3 comprises 13 residues. Germline lookup yields CDR1 SGHTA and CDR2 FQGNSA. Unmatched junction bases numbered 3, after V lost 3 bases and J lost 5 bases. CDR3 coding DNA: TGTGCCAGCAGCTTGACAGGGATTACTGAAGCTTTCTTT. This codes for CASSLTGITEAFF.

This clonotype was seen at least ten times. The rearrangement joins TRBV5-5 to TRBJ2-3; weak D call: TRBD2 (5 bases). Germline V CDR1 and CDR2: SGHKS, YYEKEE (reference sequence). Trimming left V 4 bases short and J 2 bases short, with 20 bases between. The CDR3 contains 17 residues. DNA of the CDR3: TGTGCCAGCAGCCCGAATCCCGGACGGGGAAACACAGATACGCAGTATTTT. Protein product: CASSPNPGRGNTDTQYF.

The CDR3 DNA follows: TGTGCCAGCTCACCGTCTCTCGGAGGATTGGATACGCAGTATTTT. Translated: CASSPSLGGLDTQYF. The chain combines TRBV18 with TRBJ2-3; possibly TRBD2 for D (5 bases). Germline V CDR1 and CDR2: KGHSH, LQKENI. This CDR3 region has 15 residues. V dropped 3 bases and J dropped 6 bases, with 16 bases sitting between them.

This clonotype was counted ten times or more. The gene calls are TRBV10-3 and TRBJ1-5, with D unclear. The V end lost 0 bases, the J end lost 5 bases, and 5 bases lay between the germline ends. Germline loops: CDR1 ENHRY, CDR2 SYGVKD. This CDR3 comprises 13 residues. The CDR3 spells CAISESLDQPQHF. CDR3 nucleotides: TGTGCCATCAGTGAGTCCTTAGATCAGCCCCAGCATTTT.

This clonotype was picked up a small number of times. This chain links TRBV29-1 with TRBJ1-6; D is unclear. CDR3 size: 16 residues. Per the germline V gene, CDR1 is SQVTM and CDR2 is ANQGSEA. V dropped 0 bases and J dropped 1 base, with 10 bases sitting between them. The CDR3 here is CSVEDGPGSYNSPLHF. The CDR3 DNA sequence: TGCAGCGTTGAAGATGGGCCAGGTTCCTATAATTCACCCCTCCACTTT.

This clonotype was counted ten times or more. CDR3 sequence: CASSPRQGRDEQFF. CDR3 nucleotide sequence: TGCGCCAGCAGCCCACGACAGGGTCGGGATGAGCAGTTCTTC. The chain has TRBV5-1 and TRBJ2-1, with TRBD1 identical over 7 bases. This CDR3 region has 14 residues. After removal of 4 bases from V and 8 bases from J, the junction contained 9 bases not matched to a gene. CDR1 and CDR2 from the germline V gene are SGHRS and YFSETQ. Drawing the rest from reference TRBV5-1 and TRBJ2-1, the complete variable domain is KAGVTQTPRYLIKTRGQQVTLSCSPISGHRSVSWYQQTPGQGLQFLFEYFSETQRNKGNFPGRFSGRQFSNSRSEMNVSTLELGDSALYLCASSPRQGRDEQFFGPGTRLTVL.

This clonotype occurred many times. This rearrangement joins TRBV28 to TRBJ1-1, with unresolved D. Trimming cost V 6 bases and J 11 bases, with 19 bases left between them. Germline CDR1 MDHEN, CDR2 SYDVKM. The CDR3 has 13 amino acids. CDR3 DNA: TGTGCCAGCAGACCGACTGGAGTTATTGTGGCTTTCTTT. It translates to CASRPTGVIVAFF.

In this sample, this clonotype turned up many times. The V gene is TRBV19, the J gene TRBJ2-1; TRBD2 might be the D (5 bases). This CDR3 spans 17 amino acids. Germline V CDR1 and CDR2: LNHDA, SQIVND (reference sequence). The V end was cut by 4 bases, the J end by 2 bases, with 18 bases between. The chain's CDR3 is CASSTPPWETPYNEQFF. DNA of the CDR3: TGTGCCAGTAGTACTCCCCCTTGGGAGACCCCCTACAATGAGCAGTTCTTC.

This clonotype has ten or more counts. The V call is TRBV20-1, the J call TRBJ1-5; D is unresolved. Trimming shortened V by 4 bases and J by 0 bases, and 7 bases separated the two germline ends. The CDR3 runs 13 residues. Germline lookup yields CDR1 DFQATT and CDR2 SNEGSKA (reference sequence). CDR3 sequence: CSAKAYSNQPQHF. As DNA, the CDR3 is TGCAGTGCTAAAGCGTATAGCAATCAGCCCCAGCATTTT.

This clonotype has a count of ten or more. The rearrangement uses TRBV29-1 and TRBJ1-1; D unresolved. The germline V gene has CDR1 SQVTM and CDR2 ANQGSEA. The CDR3 is made up of 12 amino acids. Trimming shortened V by 5 bases and J by 4 bases, and 11 bases separated the two germline ends. The CDR3 DNA reads as TGCAGCGTTCGAGAGCGGGGCACTGAAGCTTTCTTT. This translates into CSVRERGTEAFF.

This clonotype has a count of ten or more. The V call is TRBV20-1, the J call TRBJ2-3; D unclear. Germline CDR1 reads DFQATT; CDR2 reads SNEGSKA (reference sequence). This CDR3 has 17 residues. The V end lost 0 bases, the J end lost 3 bases, and 19 bases lay between the germline ends. The CDR3 DNA is TGCAGTGCTAGAGATTTCGGACCCCGAGGTGCGACAGATACGCAGTATTTT. Translation gives CSARDFGPRGATDTQYF.

Ten or more counts support this clonotype. This chain links TRBV7-2 with TRBJ1-5, with D unclear. Germline CDR1 SGHTA, CDR2 FQGNSA. Trimming removed 5 bases at V and 0 bases at J, with 5 bases between. This CDR3 spans 13 amino acids. The CDR3 DNA is TGTGCCAGCAGCCCCCGTAGCAATCAGCCCCAGCATTTT. Its translation: CASSPRSNQPQHF.

This clonotype appeared many times. The rearrangement joins TRBV7-4 to TRBJ1-4; D gene unclear. V was clipped by 2 bases and J by 1 base, with 17 bases between them. Germline assignment: CDR1 SGHVT and CDR2 SQSDAQ. The CDR3 contains 18 residues. The CDR3 sequence is CASSLWAYPCETNEKLFF. Here the CDR3 DNA reads TGTGCCAGCAGCTTATGGGCATACCCTTGCGAAACTAATGAAAAACTGTTTTTT.

In its sample, this clonotype was seen many times. The rearrangement joins TRBV5-1 to TRBJ1-1, with TRBD1 matching 8 bases. The V and J ends lost 4 bases and 5 bases, in that order; junction bases with no gene match: 13. Germline V lookup: CDR1 SGHRS, CDR2 YFSETQ. This CDR3 is built from 16 residues. The CDR3 DNA reads as TGCGCCAGCAGCCCCAGGACAGGGAGTGAGAAGACTGAAGCTTTCTTT. This sequence encodes CASSPRTGSEKTEAFF. Looking up the rest from reference TRBV5-1 and TRBJ1-1 gives the full variable domain: KAGVTQTPRYLIKTRGQQVTLSCSPISGHRSVSWYQQTPGQGLQFLFEYFSETQRNKGNFPGRFSGRQFSNSRSEMNVSTLELGDSALYLCASSPRTGSEKTEAFFGQGTRLTVV.

The sample holds many counts of this clonotype. The J gene is TRBJ2-2, the V gene TRBV5-4; tentative D call: TRBD2 (5 bases). The CDR3 totals 14 residues. Germline values: CDR1 SGHNT, CDR2 YYREEE (reference sequence). V lost 6 bases and J lost 5, with 14 bases in between. This CDR3 is CASTHGGGTGELFF. The CDR3 region has the DNA TGTGCCAGCACCCATGGAGGTGGAACCGGGGAGCTGTTTTTT.

This clonotype appeared many times. The chain uses TRBV12-3 or TRBV12-4 and TRBJ2-2; a possible D gene is TRBD2 (7 bases). This CDR3 contains 14 residues. V shed 10 bases and J shed 0 bases, with 12 bases lying between them. DNA for the CDR3: TGTGCCACCCGGGGGGCCTCGAACACCGGGGAGCTGTTTTTT. Residues: CATRGASNTGELFF.

This clonotype has at least ten counts. The V and J genes are TRBV5-1 and TRBJ2-2; 9 bases fit TRBD1. Germline values: CDR1 SGHRS, CDR2 YFSETQ. CDR3 size: 15 residues. J was trimmed by 1 base and V by 4 bases; bases with no gene match: 2. The CDR3 DNA reads as TGCGCCAGCAGCCCGGACAGGGGGAACACCGGGGAGCTGTTTTTT. It specifies CASSPDRGNTGELFF.

This sequence joins TRBV10-3 and TRBJ1-1; TRBD1 is a possible D gene (5 bases). The CDR3 has 14 residues. CDR1 and CDR2 (germline): ENHRY, SYGVKD. Trimming left V 6 bases short and J 0 bases short, with 11 bases between. The CDR3 region has the DNA TGTGCCATCAGACTTGGGGGGGTGAACACTGAAGCTTTCTTT. It yields the protein CAIRLGGVNTEAFF.

This clonotype occurred many times. The chain is built from TRBV20-1 and TRBJ2-1, with D hard to call. Trimming took off 2 bases at V and 6 bases at J, with 14 bases between the two ends. CDR1 and CDR2 (germline): DFQATT, SNEGSKA (reference sequence). The CDR3 spans 14 residues. The DNA for the CDR3 is TGCAGTGCTAGAATGCTCGAGGCCTTCAATGAGCAGTTCTTC. Translated: CSARMLEAFNEQFF.

This clonotype has ten or more counts. The rearrangement uses TRBV28 and TRBJ2-6; D gene unclear. The germline V and J ends were trimmed by 3 bases and 0 bases, with 6 bases remaining between them. Per the germline V gene, CDR1 is MDHEN and CDR2 is SYDVKM. The CDR3 sequence is 15 residues long. The CDR3 nucleotides are TGTGCCAGCAGTTTGCACCGCTCTGGGGCCAACGTCCTGACTTTC. Translating it yields CASSLHRSGANVLTF.

This clonotype has at least ten counts. V usage is TRBV28 and J usage is TRBJ1-3; no firm D call. This CDR3 comprises 15 residues. V was trimmed by 6 bases and J by 4 bases, leaving 16 bases between them. The germline CDR1 and CDR2 sequences are MDHEN and SYDVKM. The CDR3 bases are TGTGCCAGCAGAAGCAAGGTGACGGGGGGAAACACCATATATTTT. Translating it yields CASRSKVTGGNTIYF.